Below, 27 T cell receptor beta chains from the same sample are listed, as sequenced in a study of T cells in localized non-small cell lung cancer. The data were produced by immunoSEQ multiplex PCR, yet TCRdb's version contains in-frame clones alone and is incomplete. The sample records fewer than 35,000 clones, just under 80% being singletons. The sample was peripheral blood, taken before any cancer treatment. The receptors come from a male donor aged 60 or over with stage II squamous cell lung carcinoma.

The chain carries TRBV7-2 and TRBJ2-1; 9 positions agree with TRBD1. Germline-derived CDR1 and CDR2 are SGHTA and FQGNSA. The CDR3 length is 15 residues. The V and J ends lost 3 bases and 8 bases, in that order; junction bases with no gene match: 8. The CDR3 DNA reads TGTGCCAGCAGCTTGGCGGGACAGGGAGTCTATGAGCAGTTCTTC. Amino acid sequence: CASSLAGQGVYEQFF.

The chain has TRBV28 and TRBJ1-5; weak D call: TRBD1 (6 bases). V was clipped by 8 bases and J by 0 bases, with 20 bases between them. The CDR3 has 17 amino acids. The V gene's germline CDR1 is MDHEN and CDR2 SYDVKM. The DNA for the CDR3 is TGTGCCAGCGGGCCGGGACAAGGCCTCGATAGCAATCAGCCCCAGCATTTT. Amino acids: CASGPGQGLDSNQPQHF.

This sequence joins TRBV5-1 and TRBJ2-1; TRBD2 aligns across 8 bases. This CDR3 comprises 14 residues. In germline, CDR1 is SGHRS, CDR2 YFSETQ. The V segment lost 5 bases and the J segment 7 bases; nucleotides outside the gene matches: 8. CDR3 nucleotide sequence: TGCGCCAGCAGATACTCAAGCGGGGGTAATGAGCAGTTCTTC. Translated: CASRYSSGGNEQFF.

The V and J genes are TRBV5-8 and TRBJ1-2; 12 bases agree with TRBD1. Germline V gene lookup returns CDR1 SGHTS and CDR2 YDEGEE. The CDR3 totals 17 residues. V shed 2 bases and J 8 bases; nucleotides not matched to a gene: 13. The CDR3 loop is CASSFRNPGQGARGYTF. CDR3 DNA sequence: TGTGCCAGCAGCTTCCGAAACCCGGGACAGGGGGCGCGAGGCTACACCTTC.

This clone was picked up a small number of times. The CDR3 sequence is CASSLVGLPTDTQYF. CDR3 nucleotide sequence: TGTGCCAGCAGCTTAGTGGGACTTCCCACAGATACGCAGTATTTT. The V and J genes are TRBV7-9 and TRBJ2-3, with D perhaps TRBD2 (6 bases). Trimming cost V 1 base and J 2 bases, with 10 bases left between them. In germline, CDR1 is SEHNR, CDR2 FQNEAQ (reference sequence). The CDR3 sequence is 15 residues long. The whole variable domain, remainder taken from reference TRBV7-9 and TRBJ2-3, is DTGVSQNPRHKITKRGQNVTFRCDPISEHNRLYWYRQTLGQGPEFLTYFQNEAQLEKSRLLSDRFSAERPKGSFSTLEIQRTEQGDSAMYLCASSLVGLPTDTQYFGPGTRLTVL.

V usage is TRBV18 and J usage is TRBJ1-1; D uncertain. Germline V gives CDR1 KGHSH, CDR2 LQKENI. Trimming took 5 bases from V and 0 from J, leaving 13 bases between them. The CDR3 is 15 residues long. CDR3 nucleotides: TGTGCCAGCTCATGGACCCGGGAGGTGAACACTGAAGCTTTCTTT. Its protein product is CASSWTREVNTEAFF. The full variable domain, with the rest looked up from reference TRBV18 and TRBJ1-1, is NAGVMQNPRHLVRRRGQEARLRCSPMKGHSHVYWYRQLPEEGLKFMVYLQKENIIDESGMPKERFSAEFPKEGPSILRIQQVVRGDSAAYFCASSWTREVNTEAFFGQGTRLTVV.

The chain uses TRBV19 and TRBJ1-5, with 7 bases aligning to TRBD1. Unmatched junction bases numbered 11, after V lost 5 bases and J lost 10 bases. This CDR3 spans 14 amino acids. CDR1 and CDR2 (germline): LNHDA, SQIVND (reference sequence). This CDR3 is CASSPRDSGKPQHF. The CDR3, as DNA: TGTGCCAGTAGTCCCCGGGACAGCGGCAAACCCCAGCATTTT. The entire variable domain, with the rest obtained from reference TRBV19 and TRBJ1-5, is as follows: DGGITQSPKYLFRKEGQNVTLSCEQNLNHDAMYWYRQDPGQGLRLIYYSQIVNDFQKGDIAEGYSVSREKKESFPLTVTSAQKNPTAFYLCASSPRDSGKPQHFGDGTRLSIL.

The CDR3 bases are TGCGCCAGCAGCTCCAGGGGTGCTAGCACAGATACGCAGTATTTT. Its translation: CASSSRGASTDTQYF. V and J are TRBV5-1 and TRBJ2-3, with a tentative D call TRBD1 (6 bases). Per the germline V gene, CDR1 is SGHRS and CDR2 is YFSETQ. The CDR3 totals 15 residues. The germline V and J ends were trimmed by 3 bases and 0 bases, with 11 bases remaining between them.

The V and J genes are TRBV11-3 and TRBJ1-2, with D unresolved. Trimming removed 8 bases at V and 7 bases at J, with 23 bases between. Germline-derived CDR1 and CDR2 are SGHNT and YENEEA. The CDR3 has 15 amino acids. CDR3 in amino acids: CASAKSGWGGSGYTF. The CDR3 DNA is TGTGCCAGCGCTAAATCCGGGTGGGGTGGTTCTGGCTACACCTTC. Full variable domain (rest looked up from reference TRBV11-3 and TRBJ1-2): EAGVVQSPRYKIIEKKQPVAFWCNPISGHNTLYWYLQNLGQGPELLIRYENEEAVDDSQLPKDRFSAERLKGVDSTLKIQPAELGDSAVYLCASAKSGWGGSGYTFGSGTRLTVV.

The chain recombines TRBV18 with TRBJ2-1; D gene uncertain. Germline-derived CDR1 and CDR2 are KGHSH and LQKENI. This CDR3 has 12 amino acids. Trimming took off 3 bases at V and 7 bases at J, with 7 bases between the two ends. The CDR3 DNA reads TGTGCCAGCTCACCTATCGGGAATGAGCAGTTCTTC. Protein sequence: CASSPIGNEQFF.

The chain employs TRBV5-4 and TRBJ2-7, with 8 positions matching TRBD2. Germline values: CDR1 SGHNT, CDR2 YYREEE (reference sequence). The CDR3 extends over 15 amino acids. The V and J ends lost 1 base and 6 bases, in that order; junction bases with no gene match: 9. This CDR3 reads CASSLSVGRASEQYF. The CDR3, as DNA: TGTGCCAGCAGCTTGTCGGTCGGGAGGGCCTCCGAGCAGTACTTC.

This clone was counted only a few times. The V gene is TRBV9, the J gene TRBJ2-7, with D unresolved. Germline loops: CDR1 SGDLS, CDR2 YYNGEE. V was clipped by 0 bases and J by 1 base, with 11 bases between them. The CDR3 length is 15 residues. The chain's CDR3 is CASSVDPQASYEQYF. CDR3 nucleotides: TGTGCCAGCAGCGTAGACCCTCAGGCGTCCTACGAGCAGTACTTC.

CDR3 residues: CASSLFSLAGGRETQYF. The CDR3, as DNA: TGTGCCAGCAGTTTATTTAGCCTAGCGGGGGGAAGAGAGACCCAGTACTTC. The genes are TRBV28 and TRBJ2-5; 11 bases match TRBD2. This CDR3 has 17 amino acids. The ends lost 1 base at V and 4 bases at J; junction bases unmatched: 8. The V gene's germline CDR1 is MDHEN and CDR2 SYDVKM.

V gene TRBV9 combines with J gene TRBJ2-1, with a possible D match to TRBD2 (6 bases). V gave up 0 bases and J gave up 8 bases, with 18 bases separating them. Germline V gene data show CDR1 as SGDLS and CDR2 as YYNGEE. The CDR3 length is 16 residues. CDR3 DNA sequence: TGTGCCAGCAGCGTAGGAGGTAGCGGCCTGGGCGATGAGCAGTTCTTC. As protein: CASSVGGSGLGDEQFF.

V usage is TRBV2 and J usage is TRBJ2-7; possibly TRBD2 for D (6 bases). The germline V gene encodes CDR1 SNHLY and CDR2 FYNNEI. V dropped 4 bases and J dropped 3 bases, with 10 bases sitting between them. This CDR3 is 13 amino acids long. The CDR3, as DNA: TGTGCCAGCAGTGGCGGGGTCGTCTACGAGCAGTACTTC. Protein product: CASSGGVVYEQYF.

With regard to this clone: Other DNA sequences in the same sample also yield this CDR3. This sequence joins TRBV7-2 and TRBJ2-5, with a tentative D call TRBD2 (6 bases). The germline V gene has CDR1 SGHTA and CDR2 FQGNSA. Between the trimmed V and J ends, which lost 3 bases and 5 bases, there was a span of 13 bases. CDR3 length equals 14 residues. The DNA of the CDR3 is TGTGCCAGCAGCTTCCAGAGGGGAGGCGAGACCCAGTACTTC. Protein: CASSFQRGGETQYF.

The chain links TRBV4-2 to TRBJ2-1; 8 nucleotides align to TRBD2. The CDR3 totals 16 residues. Losses at the gene ends were 0 bases for V and 3 bases for J; bases not matched to a gene: 4. Germline V CDR1 and CDR2: LGHNA, YNFKEQ. CDR3 sequence reads: CASSQDPTSGYNEQFF. CDR3 nucleotides: TGTGCCAGCAGCCAAGACCCTACTAGCGGCTACAATGAGCAGTTCTTC.

This clone occurred once. J is TRBJ1-2 and V is TRBV19; D gene unclear. Germline lookup yields CDR1 LNHDA and CDR2 SQIVND (reference sequence). CDR3 length: 14 amino acids. V lost 5 bases to trimming and J lost 4 bases, with 14 bases between them. The CDR3 spells CASSANGKSYGYTF. In DNA form, the CDR3 reads TGTGCCAGTAGTGCCAACGGGAAAAGCTATGGCTACACCTTC.

V gene TRBV29-1 combines with J gene TRBJ2-2, with a tentative D call TRBD1 (6 bases). Trimming pared 6 bases from V and 0 bases from J, leaving 14 bases between. CDR1 and CDR2 from the germline V gene are SQVTM and ANQGSEA. CDR3 size: 15 residues. Here the CDR3 DNA reads TGCAGCGTAGACAAGGGACACACGAACACCGGGGAGCTGTTTTTT. Protein product: CSVDKGHTNTGELFF.

V is TRBV27 and J is TRBJ2-7; D may be TRBD2 (6 bases). The CDR3 consists of 14 residues. Germline-derived CDR1 and CDR2 are MNHEY and SMNVEV (reference sequence). The V and J ends lost 6 bases and 1 base respectively, with 13 bases between them. The DNA of the CDR3 is TGTGCCAGCAGCGGGGGAAAGGGATCCTACGAGCAGTACTTC. Encoded protein: CASSGGKGSYEQYF.

This chain joins TRBV5-1 and TRBJ2-7, with a weak D call TRBD2 (6 bases). The CDR3 sequence is 12 residues long. The germline V gene has CDR1 SGHRS and CDR2 YFSETQ. V gave up 1 base and J gave up 6 bases, with 8 bases separating them. The CDR3 bases are TGCGCCAGCAGCTTGATCGGGGGCGAGCAGTACTTC. Translated: CASSLIGGEQYF. Using reference TRBV5-1 and TRBJ2-7 for the parts outside the CDR3, the full variable domain is KAGVTQTPRYLIKTRGQQVTLSCSPISGHRSVSWYQQTPGQGLQFLFEYFSETQRNKGNFPGRFSGRQFSNSRSEMNVSTLELGDSALYLCASSLIGGEQYFGPGTRLTVT.

The chain links TRBV28 to TRBJ2-1, with D perhaps being TRBD1 or TRBD2 (6 bases each). CDR1 is MDHEN and CDR2 is SYDVKM in the germline V gene. There are 16 residues in the CDR3. V gave up 4 bases and J gave up 7 bases, with 20 bases separating them. The CDR3 DNA is TGTGCCAGCAGTTCCCCAACAGGGAGGAAAGGAAATGAGCAGTTCTTC. Translating it yields CASSSPTGRKGNEQFF. The whole variable domain, filled in from reference TRBV28 and TRBJ2-1, reads DVKVTQSSRYLVKRTGEKVFLECVQDMDHENMFWYRQDPGLGLRLIYFSYDVKMKEKGDIPEGYSVSREKKERFSLILESASTNQTSMYLCASSSPTGRKGNEQFFGPGTRLTVL.

This clone was seen only once. This sequence joins TRBV9 and TRBJ2-1, with D unclear. The length of the CDR3 is 14 residues. Germline V gene lookup returns CDR1 SGDLS and CDR2 YYNGEE. The V and J ends lost 4 bases and 0 bases respectively, with 8 bases between them. The CDR3: CASSPPGSYNEQFF. The CDR3 DNA reads TGTGCCAGCAGCCCCCCGGGCTCCTACAATGAGCAGTTCTTC.

The rearrangement joins TRBV14 to TRBJ2-1; D may be TRBD2 (6 bases). The CDR3 loop spans 14 amino acids. The V gene's germline CDR1 is SGHDN and CDR2 FVKESK. V lost 5 bases, J lost 8 bases, and 16 bases lay in between. CDR3 in amino acids: CASSGPTSADEQFF. The CDR3 bases are TGTGCCAGCAGCGGCCCGACTAGTGCGGATGAGCAGTTCTTC.

V is TRBV15 and J is TRBJ2-5; unclear D gene. Per the germline V gene, CDR1 is LNHNV and CDR2 is YYDKDF (reference sequence). CDR3 length: 13 amino acids. V gave up 0 bases and J gave up 4 bases, with 6 bases separating them. CDR3 DNA sequence: TGTGCCACCAGCAGAGACCCTTCAGAGACCCAGTACTTC. It specifies CATSRDPSETQYF.

The chain has TRBV5-1 and TRBJ1-3, with TRBD1 identical over 9 bases. J was trimmed by 4 bases and V by 0 bases; bases with no gene match: 2. The CDR3 totals 15 residues. Looked up from germline, CDR1 is SGHRS and CDR2 is YFSETQ. The CDR3: CASSLEGQGGNTIYF. The CDR3 DNA reads as TGCGCCAGCAGCTTGGAGGGACAGGGAGGAAACACCATATATTTT.

V and J are TRBV5-6 and TRBJ2-3; D not certain. The CDR3 length is 12 residues. Trimming took off 1 base at V and 4 bases at J, with 4 bases between the two ends. The germline V gene encodes CDR1 SGHDT and CDR2 YYEEEE. The CDR3 DNA sequence: TGTGCCAGCAGCTTGTGGGCAGATACGCAGTATTTT. Translating gives CASSLWADTQYF.